A selection of T cell receptor beta chains follows, all from one sample in a study of T cell repertoires in cytomegalovirus infection. TCRdb ran MiXCR on the reads and lists one entry per CDR3 protein. The table lists approximately 500,000 distinct CDR3 sequences, roughly 10% of them singletons. Sequencing input: PBMCs. These receptor sequences come from a human donor in good health (CMV status not recorded). Some clones in this sample may be carry-over from other donors' samples. CDR3s include the opening cysteine and the closing phenylalanine or tryptophan. The D gene is left open where the match is weak. A row's size may be missing; if present it is once, few, many or a size class.

J gene,clone size,V gene,D gene,CDR3 DNA,CDR3 protein
TRBJ2-3,few,TRBV10-1,TRBD1,TGCGCCAGCAGTGATTTAGGACAGGGAATAGATACGCAGTATTTT,CASSDLGQGIDTQYF
TRBJ2-7,.,TRBV20-1,.,TGCAGTGCCCTTAACGCAGGGGGGACCTACGAGCAGTACTTC,CSALNAGGTYEQYF
TRBJ2-3,many,TRBV2,TRBD1,TGTGCCAGCAAGAAGGACAGGTTAAGCACAGATACGCAGTATTTT,CASKKDRLSTDTQYF
TRBJ1-3,many,TRBV9,.,TGTGCCAGCAGCGTAGAAGGAACCGGAAACACCATATATTTT,CASSVEGTGNTIYF
TRBJ2-7,many,TRBV7-2,TRBD2,TGTGCCAGCAGCTGGGGTGTAACTAGCGGGAGTTACGAGCAGTACTTC,CASSWGVTSGSYEQYF
TRBJ2-2,.,TRBV19,TRBD2,TGTGCCAGTAGTATAGGTGCGGGAGTGAGGACCGGGGAGCTGTTTTTT,CASSIGAGVRTGELFF
TRBJ1-4,many,TRBV29-1,TRBD1,TGCAGCGTTGAAGAAACGACAGGGGGCTTTGAAAAACTGTTTTTT,CSVEETTGGFEKLFF
TRBJ1-1,few,TRBV12-3/TRBV12-4,TRBD1,TGTGCCAGCAGGCGGACAGGGGTAAACACTGAAGCTTTCTTT,CASRRTGVNTEAFF
TRBJ1-1,many,TRBV7-2,.,TGTGCCAGCAGCCTTACGATGAACACTGAAGCTTTCTTT,CASSLTMNTEAFF
TRBJ2-1,many,TRBV6-2/TRBV6-3,.,TGTGCCAGCAGTCCCCTTTACAATGAGCAGTTCTTC,CASSPLYNEQFF
TRBJ1-1,many,TRBV11-2,TRBD1,TGTGCCAGCAGCCCTAAAGGGGACAGTCGATGGATGCTGAACACTGAAGCTTTCTTT,CASSPKGDSRWMLNTEAFF
TRBJ1-6,.,TRBV7-2,TRBD1,TGTGCCAGCAGCTTAGGCGGGACAGGAAAGAGTTCACCCCTCCACTTT,CASSLGGTGKSSPLHF
TRBJ2-7,many,TRBV27,.,TGTGCCAGCAGTGATACTCGAGGGAGTGATCACGAGCAGTACTTC,CASSDTRGSDHEQYF
TRBJ2-2,many,TRBV20-1,TRBD1,TGCAGTGCTCCGCAGGGGGCTAGGGACACCGGGGAGCTGTTTTTT,CSAPQGARDTGELFF
TRBJ2-7,many,TRBV5-4,TRBD1,TGTGCCAGCAGCTTGCCACCGGACAGGGCCGAGCAGTACTTC,CASSLPPDRAEQYF
TRBJ2-7,many,TRBV12-3/TRBV12-4,TRBD2,TGTGCCAGCAGCCCGGGAACTAGCGGGAGAGGAAGCTCCTACGAGCAGTACTTC,CASSPGTSGRGSSYEQYF
TRBJ2-3,.,TRBV20-1,.,TGCAGTGCTAGTTCCAGCGGGAGCACAGATACGCAGTATTTT,CSASSSGSTDTQYF
TRBJ2-7,many,TRBV7-9,.,TGTGCCAGCAGCCCCGCCTGGGGGCATTACGAGCAGTACTTC,CASSPAWGHYEQYF
TRBJ2-7,.,TRBV5-1,TRBD2,TGCGCCAGCAGCTTAGCGGGACGGAACTACGAGCAGTACTTC,CASSLAGRNYEQYF
TRBJ2-3,.,TRBV12-3/TRBV12-4,.,TGTGCCAGCAGTCCCGGGACTTACACAGATACGCAGTATTTT,CASSPGTYTDTQYF
TRBJ2-2,.,TRBV24-1,.,TGTGCCACCAATTCCGTACCGGCCGGGGAGCTGTTTTTT,CATNSVPAGELFF
TRBJ1-5,.,TRBV24-1,.,TGTGCCACCAGTGATGATCCGGAGATCAATCAGCCCCAGCATTTT,CATSDDPEINQPQHF
TRBJ2-7,few,TRBV20-1,.,TGCAGTGCTAGCCGAATCCAGGGGAACGAGCAGTACTTC,CSASRIQGNEQYF
TRBJ2-7,.,TRBV25-1,.,TGTGCCAGCAGTGAATTGGGGGAGGCAGGGCAGTACTTC,CASSELGEAGQYF
TRBJ2-3,.,TRBV5-1,.,TGCGCCAGCAGCTTGGACCATGGGGGAAGCACAGATACGCAGTATTTT,CASSLDHGGSTDTQYF
TRBJ2-7,.,TRBV27,TRBD2,TGTGCCAGCAGGTCGGACGGTAGCGGGAGATTGTACGAGCAGTACTTC,CASRSDGSGRLYEQYF
TRBJ2-5,many,TRBV4-1,TRBD2,TGCGCCAGCAGCCAAGGAACTAGCGGGGGCGGGGAGACCCAGTACTTC,CASSQGTSGGGETQYF
TRBJ2-7,many,TRBV7-6,.,TGTGCCAGCAGCTTTGACCCGGGTTACGAGCAGTACTTC,CASSFDPGYEQYF
TRBJ1-2,.,TRBV5-5,TRBD1,TGTGCCAGCAGCTTGCCGGGACAGGGTATTGGCTACACCTTC,CASSLPGQGIGYTF
TRBJ1-1,many,TRBV7-6,.,TGTGCCAGCAGCTTAGCGAGGGGTAGCACTGAAGCTTTCTTT,CASSLARGSTEAFF